Below, 18 T cell receptor beta chains from the same sample are listed, as sequenced in a study of T cells after yellow fever vaccination. TCRdb independently ran MiXCR on the 5' RACE reads; one entry per CDR3 protein. The repertoire has 230,000 or so distinct CDR3 sequences, 6.7% of them found once; the top ten carry approximately 0.99%. This specimen consisted of CD4+ T cells sorted from PBMCs, obtained on the day of the yellow fever booster vaccination. Every receptor here comes from a man aged 30 to 45 who received the YFV17D yellow fever vaccine.

The V call is TRBV5-1, the J call TRBJ1-4; D is undetermined. Germline CDR1 and CDR2: SGHRS and YFSETQ. Deletions cut 2 bases from V and 4 bases from J, with 12 bases between. The CDR3 runs to 15 residues. The DNA of the CDR3 is TGCGCCAGCAGCTTACACGGAAATCGTAATGAAAAACTGTTTTTT. This codes for CASSLHGNRNEKLFF.

This clonotype was counted a few times. In DNA form, the CDR3 reads TGCAGTGCCCCCATGCTTAGTGGTTTGGCCTACGAGCAGTACTTC. It translates to CSAPMLSGLAYEQYF. This chain connects TRBV20-1 to TRBJ2-7, with D unresolved. The CDR3 extends over 15 amino acids. Trimming removed 6 bases from V and 2 bases from J, with 20 bases in between. Germline CDR1 reads DFQATT; CDR2 reads SNEGSKA (reference sequence).

This clonotype came up a few times. The V and J genes are TRBV15 and TRBJ1-2; 9 bases match TRBD1. Germline V gene lookup returns CDR1 LNHNV and CDR2 YYDKDF (reference sequence). This CDR3 has 15 residues. V gave up 4 bases and J gave up 6 bases; unmatched junction bases: 9. CDR3 residues: CATSTSRQGGNGYTF. The CDR3 DNA reads as TGTGCCACCAGCACCAGCCGACAGGGGGGCAATGGCTACACCTTC. The full variable domain, its missing parts supplied by reference TRBV15 and TRBJ1-2, is DAMVIQNPRYQVTQFGKPVTLSCSQTLNHNVMYWYQQKSSQAPKLLFHYYDKDFNNEADTPDNFQSRRPNTSFCFLDIRSPGLGDTAMYLCATSTSRQGGNGYTFGSGTRLTVV.

At least ten counts were recorded for this clonotype. The rearrangement uses TRBV6-1 and TRBJ1-2; no clear D. V was pared by 2 bases and J by 8 bases, with 18 bases between. This CDR3 contains 15 residues. The germline V gene has CDR1 MNHNS and CDR2 SASEGT. For the CDR3, the DNA is TGTGCCAGCAGTGAAACGCCTTTGGACCCTGACGGCTACACCTTC. Translation: CASSETPLDPDGYTF.

This clonotype was seen a few times. The rearrangement links TRBV16 to TRBJ1-2; D may be TRBD1 (5 bases). This CDR3 region has 15 residues. Germline V gene data show CDR1 as KGHSY and CDR2 as FQNENV. Between the trimmed V and J ends, which lost 2 bases and 8 bases, there was a span of 18 bases. The CDR3 protein is CASSQRRAYTQGYTF. The CDR3 region has the DNA TGTGCCAGCAGCCAACGCAGGGCCTACACCCAGGGCTACACCTTC.

This clonotype has more than one count but fewer than ten. The chain is built from TRBV9 and TRBJ2-3, with no clear D. Germline V gives CDR1 SGDLS, CDR2 YYNGEE. The CDR3 loop spans 14 amino acids. Trimming took off 0 bases at V and 2 bases at J, with 7 bases between the two ends. This CDR3 is CASSVVGFTDTQYF. In DNA form, the CDR3 reads TGTGCCAGCAGCGTAGTTGGATTCACAGATACGCAGTATTTT.

The gene calls are TRBV4-1 and TRBJ2-1; TRBD2 aligns across 9 bases. Germline CDR1 reads MGHRA; CDR2 reads YSYEKL. V trimming: 1 base; J trimming: 9 bases; junction bases outside the gene matches: 13. CDR3 size: 17 residues. CDR3 sequence (DNA): TGCGCCAGCAGCCAAGTATCGGCGGGAGGGCCCATGGGTGAGCAGTTCTTC. Protein sequence: CASSQVSAGGPMGEQFF.

This clonotype came up many times. The genes are TRBV20-1 and TRBJ2-7; 10 nucleotides line up with TRBD2. Germline V CDR1 and CDR2: DFQATT, SNEGSKA (reference sequence). The CDR3 extends over 16 amino acids. J gave up 3 bases and V 6 bases, and 14 bases lay outside the gene matches. The CDR3 bases are TGCAGTGCCAGGGGTGCCATACTAGCGGGGAACTACGAGCAGTACTTC. It encodes CSARGAILAGNYEQYF.

This clonotype has more than one count but fewer than ten. The chain links TRBV20-1 to TRBJ2-1; 14 nucleotides agree with TRBD2. This CDR3 comprises 18 residues. V was clipped by 0 bases and J by 7 bases; unmatched bases: 11. Germline CDR1 reads DFQATT; CDR2 reads SNEGSKA (reference sequence). The CDR3 DNA is TGCAGTGCTAGAGATCTAAGGTCCCGACTAGCGGGAGGGAATGAGCAGTTCTTC. This codes for CSARDLRSRLAGGNEQFF.

This clonotype was seen more than once but under ten times. CDR3: CSALTGETQYF. The CDR3 DNA sequence: TGCAGTGCTCTGACCGGGGAGACCCAGTACTTC. This chain uses TRBV20-1 with TRBJ2-5; D uncertain. CDR1 and CDR2 from the germline V gene are DFQATT and SNEGSKA (reference sequence). CDR3 size: 11 residues. The V end lost 5 bases, the J end lost 5 bases, and 9 bases lay between the germline ends.

The chain employs TRBV6-5 and TRBJ1-5; TRBD1 might be the D (5 bases). Germline V gene lookup returns CDR1 MNHEY and CDR2 SVGAGI. Trimming removed 2 bases from V and 7 bases from J, with 12 bases in between. CDR3 size: 14 residues. The DNA of the CDR3 is TGTGCCAGCAGTTACCGGGCAGGGATCCAGCCCCAGCATTTT. Translated: CASSYRAGIQPQHF.

This clonotype was counted a few times. The genes are TRBV2 and TRBJ2-5; TRBD2 might be the D (5 bases). V lost 7 bases to trimming and J lost 3 bases, with 6 bases between them. The CDR3 is 11 residues long. Germline values: CDR1 SNHLY, CDR2 FYNNEI. CDR3 DNA sequence: TGTGCCAGCAAGGGAGAAGAGACCCAGTACTTC. Protein: CASKGEETQYF.

This clonotype was counted only a few times. The genes are TRBV5-6 and TRBJ1-5; D possibly corresponds to TRBD1 (6 bases). This CDR3 region has 14 residues. The germline V gene has CDR1 SGHDT and CDR2 YYEEEE. Deletions cut 1 base from V and 3 bases from J, with 8 bases between. This CDR3 reads CASSLRDINQPQHF. DNA for the CDR3: TGTGCCAGCAGCTTGAGGGACATCAATCAGCCCCAGCATTTT.

This clonotype was counted a few times. V usage is TRBV5-1 and J usage is TRBJ2-3, with a possible D match to TRBD2 (5 bases). Per the germline V gene, CDR1 is SGHRS and CDR2 is YFSETQ. This CDR3 region has 16 residues. V gave up 0 bases and J gave up 4 bases, with 15 bases separating them. The DNA of the CDR3 is TGCGCCAGCAGCTTGGAACTAGGGATAGGAGCAGATACGCAGTATTTT. Translation gives CASSLELGIGADTQYF.

This clonotype showed up just once. Possible read error: a much larger clone is one base away. V is TRBV19 and J is TRBJ1-4; D is unresolved. The germline V gene has CDR1 LNHDA and CDR2 SQIVND (reference sequence). Trimming removed 5 bases at V and 10 bases at J, with 14 bases between. The CDR3 is 13 residues long. CDR3 DNA: TGTGCCAGTAGTCATCCGGGAATCGGAAAACTGTTTTTT. Translated: CASSHPGIGKLFF.

This clonotype was observed a few times. The chain couples TRBV20-1 to TRBJ2-5; D is ambiguous. The CDR3 sequence is 15 residues long. Deletions cut 3 bases from V and 4 bases from J, with 18 bases between. CDR1 and CDR2 from the germline V gene are DFQATT and SNEGSKA (reference sequence). CDR3 nucleotides: TGCAGTGCTAGGGGCTTGATCGGGTCCCCAGAGACCCAGTACTTC. Protein: CSARGLIGSPETQYF.

This clonotype showed up many times. The J gene is TRBJ2-7, the V gene TRBV18; weak D call: TRBD2 (5 bases). Trimming pared 3 bases from V and 0 bases from J, leaving 15 bases between. This CDR3 comprises 16 residues. Germline CDR1 KGHSH, CDR2 LQKENI. CDR3 bases: TGTGCCAGCTCACCCCAGGAGGTTGGGAGCTCCTACGAGCAGTACTTC. Encoded protein: CASSPQEVGSSYEQYF.

The table lists this clonotype with a few counts. The chain has TRBV20-1 and TRBJ2-7; no reliable D call. V was shortened by 1 base and J by 2 bases, with 15 bases between the two germline ends. The germline CDR1 and CDR2 sequences are DFQATT and SNEGSKA (reference sequence). This CDR3 comprises 15 residues. The CDR3 is CSARAKWGNPYEQYF. The CDR3 DNA sequence: TGCAGTGCTAGAGCAAAATGGGGTAATCCCTACGAGCAGTACTTC.